These 10 T cell receptor beta chains originate from one sample sequenced in a study of beta chain features in type 1 diabetes (dated by TCRdb to the late 2010s). Study-level results and caveats: In all four CD4+ subsets, TCRB CDR3 length was moderately but significantly shorter in type 1 diabetes patients.

Their specific antigens are unknown. The library was made by the immunoSEQ multiplex PCR assay. The High Capacity cDNA Reverse Transcription Kit was used to reverse transcribe all of the isolated RNA, meaning that expressed TCRB transcripts were what got sequenced. The clones in this table, taken by TCRdb from immuneACCESS, are in-frame only. Not every clone is retained; where verified, under half of the shortfall comes from an unresolved V gene, and the cause of the rest is unknown. Present in this sample are some 240,000 clones, roughly 17% of which were seen just once. 0.085% of the sample belongs to the ten largest clones. Sequencing used naive CD4+ T cells from blood. The cell subset or site label, as the study defines it: true naive CD4+ T cells. All receptors come from a man aged 25 to 40 with type 1 diabetes.

The V gene is TRBV7-9, the J gene TRBJ1-1; D is ambiguous. The CDR3 totals 12 residues. In germline, CDR1 is SEHNR, CDR2 FQNEAQ (reference sequence). Trimming shortened V by 5 bases and J by 6 bases, and 10 bases separated the two germline ends. In nucleotides, the CDR3 is TGTGCCAGCAGCACCCAAGCGTCTGAAGCTTTCTTT. Translation gives CASSTQASEAFF. The complete variable domain, with remaining parts taken from reference TRBV7-9 and TRBJ1-1, reads DTGVSQNPRHKITKRGQNVTFRCDPISEHNRLYWYRQTLGQGPEFLTYFQNEAQLEKSRLLSDRFSAERPKGSFSTLEIQRTEQGDSAMYLCASSTQASEAFFGQGTRLTVV.

This clone was seen more than once but under ten times. This rearrangement joins TRBV29-1 to TRBJ2-7, with a possible D match to TRBD1 (6 bases). The germline gives CDR1 SQVTM, CDR2 ANQGSEA. This CDR3 comprises 15 residues. Trimming removed 4 bases from V and 1 base from J, with 17 bases in between. The DNA of the CDR3 is TGCAGCGTTGGGGACCAGGGACAAGAGTCCTACGAGCAGTACTTC. Amino acid sequence: CSVGDQGQESYEQYF.

This clone was counted between two and nine times. The chain combines TRBV4-1 with TRBJ2-1; weak D call: TRBD2 (5 bases). The V gene's germline CDR1 is MGHRA and CDR2 YSYEKL. Trimming took 4 bases from V and 5 from J, leaving 12 bases between them. CDR3 length: 14 amino acids. CDR3 loop: CASSPTPRDNEQFF. The CDR3 DNA reads as TGCGCCAGCAGCCCTACCCCGCGGGACAATGAGCAGTTCTTC.

This clone turned up a few times. The V call is TRBV6-1, the J call TRBJ2-1; the D is unclear. CDR3 size: 14 residues. V was clipped by 2 bases and J by 5 bases, with 10 bases between them. CDR1 MNHNS and CDR2 SASEGT come from the germline V gene. This CDR3 reads CASSELYSNNEQFF. CDR3 sequence (DNA): TGTGCCAGCAGTGAATTGTACAGTAACAATGAGCAGTTCTTC.

The CDR3 region is CASSQDAFEGAFF. The DNA of the CDR3 is TGCGCCAGCAGCCAAGATGCGTTCGAAGGGGCTTTCTTT. This sequence joins TRBV4-1 and TRBJ1-1; D is ambiguous. Germline V gene lookup returns CDR1 MGHRA and CDR2 YSYEKL. The V and J ends lost 0 bases and 11 bases respectively, with 13 bases between them. The CDR3 has 13 residues.

V gene TRBV7-2 combines with J gene TRBJ1-2; no clear D. This CDR3 is 13 amino acids long. Per the germline V gene, CDR1 is SGHTA and CDR2 is FQGNSA. The V and J ends lost 5 bases and 4 bases respectively, with 11 bases between them. Here the CDR3 reads CASSRPGPYGYTF. The CDR3 DNA reads TGTGCCAGCAGCCGACCGGGTCCCTATGGCTACACCTTC.

The CDR3: CASSLMEGTYEQYF. CDR3 coding DNA: TGTGCCAGCAGCTTAATGGAGGGGACCTACGAGCAGTACTTC. This chain links TRBV7-9 with TRBJ2-7, with D perhaps matching TRBD2 (6 bases). The CDR3 has 14 amino acids. CDR1 and CDR2 from the germline V gene are SEHNR and FQNEAQ (reference sequence). With 2 bases removed from V and 2 bases from J, the gap between germline ends came to 10 bases.

The rearrangement uses TRBV25-1 and TRBJ2-7; D perhaps matches TRBD1 (5 bases). V lost 4 bases and J 2 bases, leaving 9 bases between the germline ends. Looked up from germline, CDR1 is MGHDK and CDR2 is SYGVNS. The CDR3 has 13 residues. Written as DNA, the CDR3 is TGTGCCAGCAGTGCCCAGGGTGCCTACGAGCAGTACTTC. This sequence encodes CASSAQGAYEQYF.

The V and J genes are TRBV18 and TRBJ1-2; 8 nucleotides agree with TRBD1. Germline values: CDR1 KGHSH, CDR2 LQKENI. This CDR3 comprises 12 residues. With V trimmed by 5 bases and J by 6 bases, 2 bases remained unmatched. The CDR3 coding sequence is TGTGCCAGCTCATTACAGGGGGATGGCTACACCTTC. Translation gives CASSLQGDGYTF.

This rearrangement joins TRBV15 to TRBJ2-1; weak D call: TRBD2 (6 bases). In germline, CDR1 is LNHNV, CDR2 YYDKDF (reference sequence). CDR3 size: 16 residues. The germline V and J ends were trimmed by 5 bases and 4 bases, with 18 bases remaining between them. CDR3 protein: CATSVGDSGLYNEQFF. The CDR3 DNA reads as TGTGCCACCAGCGTTGGGGATAGCGGATTATACAATGAGCAGTTCTTC.